This TCR beta chain came from a study of blood T cell repertoires in COVID-19. The wider study: Sites in the United States, Italy and Spain provided acute and convalescent COVID-19 samples. PBMCs, B-cell-depleted T cells, or T cells provided the cDNA or gDNA that made up the material.

Methods used by the authors: Quantification of nucleated cells was approximated via reference gene primer amplification. Only in-frame clones appear in the TCRdb table, and some are missing; sequencing was by immunoSEQ multiplex PCR. The DNA gave D and trimming, while V, J and clone size come from that table. This table has 170,000 or so clones, about 87% appearing once. V dropped 2 bases and J dropped 1 base, with 5 bases sitting between them. The length of the CDR3 is 13 residues. This receptor was obtained from a man aged 35 to 55 with active or convalescent COVID-19. The sequenced sample was peripheral blood. The chain links TRBV12-3 or TRBV12-4 to TRBJ1-1; D is unresolved. Here the CDR3 DNA reads TGTGCCAGCAGTTTAACAGAGAACACTGAAGCTTTCTTT. This translates into CASSLTENTEAFF.